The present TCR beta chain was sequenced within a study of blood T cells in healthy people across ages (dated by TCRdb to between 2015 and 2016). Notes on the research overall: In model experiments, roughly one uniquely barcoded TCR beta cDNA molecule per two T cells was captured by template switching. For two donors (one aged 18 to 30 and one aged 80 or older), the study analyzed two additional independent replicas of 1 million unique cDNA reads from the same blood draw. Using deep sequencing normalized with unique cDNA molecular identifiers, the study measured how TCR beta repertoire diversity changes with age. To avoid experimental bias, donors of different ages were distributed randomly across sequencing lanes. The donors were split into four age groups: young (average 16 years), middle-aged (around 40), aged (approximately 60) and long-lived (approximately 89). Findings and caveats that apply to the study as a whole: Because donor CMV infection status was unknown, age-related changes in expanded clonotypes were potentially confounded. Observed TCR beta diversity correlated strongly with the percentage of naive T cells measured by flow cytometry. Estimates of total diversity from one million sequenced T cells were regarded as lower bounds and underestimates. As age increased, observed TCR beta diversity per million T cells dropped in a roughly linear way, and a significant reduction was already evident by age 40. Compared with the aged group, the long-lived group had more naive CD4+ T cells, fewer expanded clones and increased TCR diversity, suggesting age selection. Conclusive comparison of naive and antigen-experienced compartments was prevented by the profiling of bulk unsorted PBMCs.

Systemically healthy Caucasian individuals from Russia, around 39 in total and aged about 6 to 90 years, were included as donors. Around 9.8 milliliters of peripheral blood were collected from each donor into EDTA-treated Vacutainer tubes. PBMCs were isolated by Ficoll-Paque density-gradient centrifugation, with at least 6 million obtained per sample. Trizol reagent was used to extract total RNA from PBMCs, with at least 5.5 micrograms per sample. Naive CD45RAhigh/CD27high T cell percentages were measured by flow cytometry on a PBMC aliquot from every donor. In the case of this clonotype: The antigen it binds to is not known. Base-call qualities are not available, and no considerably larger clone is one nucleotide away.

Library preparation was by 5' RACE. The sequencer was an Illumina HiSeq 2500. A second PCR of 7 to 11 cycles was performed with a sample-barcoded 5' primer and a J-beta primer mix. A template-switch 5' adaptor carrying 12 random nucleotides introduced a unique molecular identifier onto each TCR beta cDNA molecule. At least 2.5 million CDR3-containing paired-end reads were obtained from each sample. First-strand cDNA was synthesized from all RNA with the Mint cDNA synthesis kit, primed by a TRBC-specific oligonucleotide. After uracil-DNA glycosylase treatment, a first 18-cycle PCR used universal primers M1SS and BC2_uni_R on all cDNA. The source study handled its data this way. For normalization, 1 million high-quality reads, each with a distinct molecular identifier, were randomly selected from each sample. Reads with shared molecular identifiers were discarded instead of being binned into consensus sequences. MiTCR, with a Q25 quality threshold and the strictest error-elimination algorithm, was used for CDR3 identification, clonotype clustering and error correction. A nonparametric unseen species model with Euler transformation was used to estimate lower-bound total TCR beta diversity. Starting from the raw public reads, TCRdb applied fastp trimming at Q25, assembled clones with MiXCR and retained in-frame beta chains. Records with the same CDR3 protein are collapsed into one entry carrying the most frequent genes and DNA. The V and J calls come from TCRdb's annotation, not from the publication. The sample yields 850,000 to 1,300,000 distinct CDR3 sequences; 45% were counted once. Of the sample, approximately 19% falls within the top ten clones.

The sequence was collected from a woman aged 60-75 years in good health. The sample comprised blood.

The CDR3 has the sequence CASRPLMRSRTDTQYF. The bases read TGTGCCAGCCGACCCTTAATGAGGTCCCGCACAGATACGCAGTATTTT. The chain uses TRBV27 and TRBJ2-3, with the D gene not confidently named. The junction shows trimming of 8 bases on V and 1 base on J, plus 19 bases between the germline ends. CDR1 MNHEY and CDR2 SMNVEV are derived from the germline V gene (reference sequence). Measured from the cysteine to the phenylalanine, the CDR3 is 16 residues long. The DNA shown is the 48-base CDR3, in frame from base 1.